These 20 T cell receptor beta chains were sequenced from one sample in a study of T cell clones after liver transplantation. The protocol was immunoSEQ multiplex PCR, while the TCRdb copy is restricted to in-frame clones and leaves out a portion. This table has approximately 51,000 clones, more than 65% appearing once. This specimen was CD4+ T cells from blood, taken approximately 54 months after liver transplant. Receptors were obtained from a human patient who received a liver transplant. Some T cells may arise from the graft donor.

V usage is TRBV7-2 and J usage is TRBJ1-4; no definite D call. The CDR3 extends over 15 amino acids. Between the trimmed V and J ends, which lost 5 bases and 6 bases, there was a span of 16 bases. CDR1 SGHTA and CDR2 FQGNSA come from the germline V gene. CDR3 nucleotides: TGTGCCAGCAGCCCTAACGGGTTATTGGATGAAAAACTGTTTTTT. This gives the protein CASSPNGLLDEKLFF.

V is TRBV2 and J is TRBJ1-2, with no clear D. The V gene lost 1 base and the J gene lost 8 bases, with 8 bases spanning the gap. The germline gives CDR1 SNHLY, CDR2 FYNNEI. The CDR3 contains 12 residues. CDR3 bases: TGTGCCAGCAGTGAAGAGTTCGGAGGCTACACCTTC. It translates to CASSEEFGGYTF.

DNA of the CDR3: TGTGCCAGCAGCTTAGCGGTAGGGTTCTACGAGCAGTACTTC. Translation gives CASSLAVGFYEQYF. The J gene is TRBJ2-7, the V gene TRBV11-2; D not resolved. V was cut by 1 base and J by 3 bases, with 10 bases left in between. The germline V gene has CDR1 SGHAT and CDR2 FQNNGV. There are 14 residues in the CDR3.

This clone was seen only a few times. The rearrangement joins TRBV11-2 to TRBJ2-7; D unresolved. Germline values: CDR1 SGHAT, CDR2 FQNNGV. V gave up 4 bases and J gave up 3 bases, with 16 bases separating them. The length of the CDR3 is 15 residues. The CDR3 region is CASSYGSAVNYEQYF. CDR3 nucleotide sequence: TGTGCCAGCAGCTACGGATCCGCGGTCAACTACGAGCAGTACTTC. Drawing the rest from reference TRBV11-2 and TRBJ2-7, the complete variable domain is EAGVAQSPRYKIIEKRQSVAFWCNPISGHATLYWYQQILGQGPKLLIQFQNNGVVDDSQLPKDRFSAERLKGVDSTLKIQPAKLEDSAVYLCASSYGSAVNYEQYFGPGTRLTVT.

The CDR3 reads CASTHDGEKLFF. The CDR3, as DNA: TGTGCCAGCACCCATGACGGTGAAAAACTGTTTTTT. This chain links TRBV6-5 with TRBJ1-4; no definite D call. CDR3 size: 12 residues. Germline CDR1 and CDR2: MNHEY and SVGAGI. V was trimmed by 7 bases and J by 7 bases, leaving 10 bases between them.

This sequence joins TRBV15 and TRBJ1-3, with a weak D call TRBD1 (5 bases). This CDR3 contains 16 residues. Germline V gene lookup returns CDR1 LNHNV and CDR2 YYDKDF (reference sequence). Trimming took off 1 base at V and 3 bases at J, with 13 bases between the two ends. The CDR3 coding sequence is TGTGCCACCAGCAGAGTGGTGCAGGGAGGTGGAAACACCATATATTTT. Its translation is CATSRVVQGGGNTIYF.

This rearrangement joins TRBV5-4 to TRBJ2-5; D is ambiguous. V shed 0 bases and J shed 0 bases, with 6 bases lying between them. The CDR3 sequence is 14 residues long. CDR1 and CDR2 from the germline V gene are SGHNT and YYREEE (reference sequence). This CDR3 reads CASSLATYQETQYF. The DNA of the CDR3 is TGTGCCAGCAGCTTGGCGACTTACCAAGAGACCCAGTACTTC.

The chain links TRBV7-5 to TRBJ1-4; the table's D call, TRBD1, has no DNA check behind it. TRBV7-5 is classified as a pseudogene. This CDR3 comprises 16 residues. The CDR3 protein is CAGSSGTGGWEEKLFF. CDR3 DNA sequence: TGTGCCGGCTCGTCCGGGACAGGGGGCTGGGAGGAAAAACTGTTTTTT.

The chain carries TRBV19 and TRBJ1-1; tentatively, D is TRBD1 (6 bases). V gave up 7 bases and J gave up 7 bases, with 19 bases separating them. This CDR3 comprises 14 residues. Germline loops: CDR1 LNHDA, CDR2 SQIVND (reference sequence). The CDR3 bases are TGTGCCAGTACCTCCGGGACGGGGGCTCGTGAAGCTTTCTTT. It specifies CASTSGTGAREAFF.

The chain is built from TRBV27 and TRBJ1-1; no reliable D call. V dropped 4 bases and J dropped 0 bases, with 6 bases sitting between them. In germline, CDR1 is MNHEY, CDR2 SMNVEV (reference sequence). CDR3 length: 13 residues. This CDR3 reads CASSSRLNTEAFF. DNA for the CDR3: TGTGCCAGCAGTTCGAGATTGAACACTGAAGCTTTCTTT.

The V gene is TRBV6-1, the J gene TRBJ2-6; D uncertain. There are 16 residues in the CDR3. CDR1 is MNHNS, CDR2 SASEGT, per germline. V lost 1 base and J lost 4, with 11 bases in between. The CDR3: CASSEGRGTGANVLTF. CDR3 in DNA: TGTGCCAGCAGTGAAGGGAGAGGAACGGGGGCCAACGTCCTGACTTTC.

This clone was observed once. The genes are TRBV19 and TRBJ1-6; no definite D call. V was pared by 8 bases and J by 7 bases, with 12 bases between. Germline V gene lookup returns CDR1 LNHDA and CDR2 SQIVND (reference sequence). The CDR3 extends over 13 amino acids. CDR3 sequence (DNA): TGTGCCAGTGGGTCAGAGCTGAATTCACCCCTCCACTTT. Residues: CASGSELNSPLHF.

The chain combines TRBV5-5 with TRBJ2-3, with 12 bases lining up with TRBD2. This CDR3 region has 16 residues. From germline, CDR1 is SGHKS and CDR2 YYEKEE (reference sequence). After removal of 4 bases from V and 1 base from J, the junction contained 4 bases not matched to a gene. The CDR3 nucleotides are TGTGCCAGCAGCGTGGGACTAGCGGGCGGCACAGATACGCAGTATTTT. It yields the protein CASSVGLAGGTDTQYF.

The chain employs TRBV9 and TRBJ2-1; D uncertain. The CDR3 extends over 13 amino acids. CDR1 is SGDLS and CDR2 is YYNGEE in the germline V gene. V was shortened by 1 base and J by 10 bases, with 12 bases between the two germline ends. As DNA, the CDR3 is TGTGCCAGCAGCGTATCGAGGTTTAGCGAGCAGTTCTTC. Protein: CASSVSRFSEQFF.

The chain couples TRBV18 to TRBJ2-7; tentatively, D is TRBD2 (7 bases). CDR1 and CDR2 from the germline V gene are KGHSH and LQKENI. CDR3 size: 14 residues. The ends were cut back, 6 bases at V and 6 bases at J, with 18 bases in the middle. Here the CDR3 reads CASSSGRGASEQYF. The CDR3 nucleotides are TGTGCCAGCTCGTCGGGACGGGGGGCCTCCGAGCAGTACTTC.

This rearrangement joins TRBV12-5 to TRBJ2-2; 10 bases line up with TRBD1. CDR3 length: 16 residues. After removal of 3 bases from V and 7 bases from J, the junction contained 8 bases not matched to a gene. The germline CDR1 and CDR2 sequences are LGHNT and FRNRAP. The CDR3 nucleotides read TGTGCTAGTGGTTTTACGGGACAGGGGAAGGTCGGGGAGCTGTTTTTT. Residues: CASGFTGQGKVGELFF.

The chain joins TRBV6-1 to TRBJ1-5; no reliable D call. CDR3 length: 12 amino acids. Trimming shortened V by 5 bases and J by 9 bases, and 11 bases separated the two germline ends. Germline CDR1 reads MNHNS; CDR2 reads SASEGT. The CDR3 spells CASSNLERPQHF. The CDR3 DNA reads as TGTGCCAGCAGTAATCTGGAAAGGCCCCAGCATTTT.

The CDR3 DNA is TGTGCCAGCAGTTTACCCACTGAAGCTTTCTTT. It is translated as CASSLPTEAFF. V usage is TRBV28 and J usage is TRBJ1-1, with no clear D. The V gene lost 2 bases and the J gene lost 4 bases, with 2 bases spanning the gap. The germline gives CDR1 MDHEN, CDR2 SYDVKM. This CDR3 region has 11 residues.

For the CDR3, the DNA is TGTGCCAGCAGTTCGGACAGGGTGGCCTACGAGCAGTACTTC. Its protein product is CASSSDRVAYEQYF. The chain links TRBV28 to TRBJ2-7; 8 bases map to TRBD1. The CDR3 loop spans 14 amino acids. Losses at the gene ends were 4 bases for V and 2 bases for J; bases not matched to a gene: 4. The V gene's germline CDR1 is MDHEN and CDR2 SYDVKM.

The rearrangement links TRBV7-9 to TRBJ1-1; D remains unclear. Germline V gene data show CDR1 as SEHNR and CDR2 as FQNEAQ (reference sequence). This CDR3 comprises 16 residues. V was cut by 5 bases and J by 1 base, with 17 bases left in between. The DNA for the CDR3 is TGTGCCAGCAGCCTAATCCACCGGTTTCGGAACACTGAAGCTTTCTTT. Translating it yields CASSLIHRFRNTEAFF. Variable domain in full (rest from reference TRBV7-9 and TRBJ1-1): DTGVSQNPRHKITKRGQNVTFRCDPISEHNRLYWYRQTLGQGPEFLTYFQNEAQLEKSRLLSDRFSAERPKGSFSTLEIQRTEQGDSAMYLCASSLIHRFRNTEAFFGQGTRLTVV.